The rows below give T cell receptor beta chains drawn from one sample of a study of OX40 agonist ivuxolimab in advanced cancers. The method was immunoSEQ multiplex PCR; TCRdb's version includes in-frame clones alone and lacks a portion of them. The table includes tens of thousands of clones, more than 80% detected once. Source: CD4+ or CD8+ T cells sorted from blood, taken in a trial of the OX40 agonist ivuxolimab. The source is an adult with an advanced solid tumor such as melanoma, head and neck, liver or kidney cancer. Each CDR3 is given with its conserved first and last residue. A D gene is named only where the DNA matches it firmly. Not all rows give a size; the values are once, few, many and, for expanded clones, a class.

CDR3nt: TGTGCCAGCAGCGCGGACTACCGCCCCGGCTACGAGCAGTACTTC
CDR3aa: CASSADYRPGYEQYF
len: 15
abundance: NA
v_gene: TRBV5-6
d_gene: NA
j_gene: TRBJ2-7

CDR3nt: TGTGCCAGCAGTGAAGCTCAACTTGAGCAGTTCTTC
CDR3aa: CASSEAQLEQFF
len: 12
abundance: once
v_gene: TRBV2
d_gene: NA
j_gene: TRBJ2-1

CDR3nt: TGCGCCAGCAGCTTTTATGGCGACAGGGGAAGAAATTCACCCCTCCACTTT
CDR3aa: CASSFYGDRGRNSPLHF
len: 17
abundance: NA
v_gene: TRBV5-1
d_gene: TRBD1
j_gene: TRBJ1-6

CDR3nt: TGTGCCAGCAGTACCTGGAAAGATTGGCCCCAGCATTTT
CDR3aa: CASSTWKDWPQHF
len: 13
abundance: NA
v_gene: TRBV6-5
d_gene: NA
j_gene: TRBJ1-5

CDR3nt: TGTGCCAGCACTAGGACTAGCGGGGTGTACAATGAGCAGTTCTTC
CDR3aa: CASTRTSGVYNEQFF
len: 15
abundance: NA
v_gene: TRBV19
d_gene: TRBD2
j_gene: TRBJ2-1

CDR3nt: TGTGCCAGTAGCCCGAGGGAGAATCAGCCCCAGCATTTT
CDR3aa: CASSPRENQPQHF
len: 13
abundance: NA
v_gene: TRBV19
d_gene: NA
j_gene: TRBJ1-5

CDR3nt: TGTGCCAGCAGCTTAGAGCCAACTAATGAAAAACTGTTTTTT
CDR3aa: CASSLEPTNEKLFF
len: 14
abundance: NA
v_gene: TRBV11-2
d_gene: NA
j_gene: TRBJ1-4

CDR3nt: TGCAGCGTTGCCGATGACAGGGGGCGAGGGGAGACCCAGTACTTC
CDR3aa: CSVADDRGRGETQYF
len: 15
abundance: NA
v_gene: TRBV29-1
d_gene: TRBD1
j_gene: TRBJ2-5

CDR3nt: TGTGCCAGCAGTGAAGGGCACTTCTCTGGAAACACCATATATTTT
CDR3aa: CASSEGHFSGNTIYF
len: 15
abundance: NA
v_gene: TRBV6-1
d_gene: NA
j_gene: TRBJ1-3

CDR3nt: TGTGCCAGCACCCGTTTGACAGATACGCAGTATTTT
CDR3aa: CASTRLTDTQYF
len: 12
abundance: NA
v_gene: TRBV5-6
d_gene: NA
j_gene: TRBJ2-3

CDR3nt: TGCACCAGCAGCCGGGAACTAGCGGTAAACACCGGGGAGCTGTTTTTT
CDR3aa: CTSSRELAVNTGELFF
len: 16
abundance: NA
v_gene: TRBV1
d_gene: NA
j_gene: TRBJ2-2

CDR3nt: TGCAGCGTTGATGCAGAAAAGACAGATACGCAGTATTTT
CDR3aa: CSVDAEKTDTQYF
len: 13
abundance: NA
v_gene: TRBV29-1
d_gene: NA
j_gene: TRBJ2-3

CDR3nt: TGTGCCAGCAGCCAAGATCCCCCAGGGCTCCTCTCTGGAAACACCATATATTTT
CDR3aa: CASSQDPPGLLSGNTIYF
len: 18
abundance: NA
v_gene: TRBV4-2
d_gene: NA
j_gene: TRBJ1-3

CDR3nt: TGTGCCAGCAGTCCAGGACCGACTAGCGGGACGGGCCCCGGGGAGCTGTTTTTT
CDR3aa: CASSPGPTSGTGPGELFF
len: 18
abundance: NA
v_gene: TRBV28
d_gene: TRBD2
j_gene: TRBJ2-2

CDR3nt: TGTGCGGTGTCCGGGCGCAGTTCACCCCTCCACTTT
CDR3aa: CAVSGRSSPLHF
len: 12
abundance: few
v_gene: TRBV10-3
d_gene: NA
j_gene: TRBJ1-6

CDR3nt: TGTGCCAGCAGTTCAACCGGGACTAGCTTACAGACCCAGTACTTC
CDR3aa: CASSSTGTSLQTQYF
len: 15
abundance: once
v_gene: TRBV6-6
d_gene: TRBD2
j_gene: TRBJ2-5

CDR3nt: TGCGCCAGCAGCTTGGTGGGTGGCTACGAGCAGTACTTC
CDR3aa: CASSLVGGYEQYF
len: 13
abundance: NA
v_gene: TRBV5-1
d_gene: NA
j_gene: TRBJ2-7

CDR3nt: TGTGCCAGCAGCTTATCCCCGGGACAGGGGGGAGGTGAGCAGTTCTTC
CDR3aa: CASSLSPGQGGGEQFF
len: 16
abundance: NA
v_gene: TRBV11-3
d_gene: TRBD1
j_gene: TRBJ2-1

CDR3nt: TGTGCCAGCAGCCAAGGTTGGACTAGCGGCCACGAGCAGTACTTC
CDR3aa: CASSQGWTSGHEQYF
len: 15
abundance: few
v_gene: TRBV4-2
d_gene: TRBD2
j_gene: TRBJ2-7

CDR3nt: TGTGCCAGCAGCCCCGCGGAGACCCAGTACTTC
CDR3aa: CASSPAETQYF
len: 11
abundance: NA
v_gene: TRBV7-6
d_gene: NA
j_gene: TRBJ2-5

CDR3nt: TGTGCCAGCAGCTCGGACAGGGGGGGGACCCAGTACTTC
CDR3aa: CASSSDRGGTQYF
len: 13
abundance: NA
v_gene: TRBV7-2
d_gene: TRBD1
j_gene: TRBJ2-5

CDR3nt: TGTGCCAGCAGCTTCTTCTCGGGAGGGTTTATTGGGGTTTACACTGAAGCTTTCTTT
CDR3aa: CASSFFSGGFIGVYTEAFF
len: 19
abundance: NA
v_gene: TRBV13
d_gene: NA
j_gene: TRBJ1-1

CDR3nt: TGCGCCAGCAGCCAAGAACCAACGGCAGGCACAGATACGCAGTATTTT
CDR3aa: CASSQEPTAGTDTQYF
len: 16
abundance: NA
v_gene: TRBV4-1
d_gene: NA
j_gene: TRBJ2-3

CDR3nt: TGTGCCAGCATCGGGGGGGAAAAACTGTTTTTT
CDR3aa: CASIGGEKLFF
len: 11
abundance: NA
v_gene: TRBV2
d_gene: NA
j_gene: TRBJ1-4

CDR3nt: TGTGCTAGCAGCCTAAGGGGTCCAATGGACTCTAAGTACCAAGAGACCCAGTACTTC
CDR3aa: CASSLRGPMDSKYQETQYF
len: 19
abundance: NA
v_gene: TRBV7-7
d_gene: NA
j_gene: TRBJ2-5

CDR3nt: TGTGCCAGCAACGACGAGGGGGGGACCTACGAGCAGTACTTC
CDR3aa: CASNDEGGTYEQYF
len: 14
abundance: NA
v_gene: TRBV6-6
d_gene: NA
j_gene: TRBJ2-7

CDR3nt: TGTGCCAGCAGCCTAGGACAGGGGCGAAACATTCAGTACTTC
CDR3aa: CASSLGQGRNIQYF
len: 14
abundance: NA
v_gene: TRBV7-6
d_gene: TRBD1
j_gene: TRBJ2-4

CDR3nt: TGCGCCAGCAGCCGCGGACAGGGGCCGAATTCACCCCTCCACTTT
CDR3aa: CASSRGQGPNSPLHF
len: 15
abundance: few
v_gene: TRBV4-1
d_gene: TRBD1
j_gene: TRBJ1-6

CDR3nt: TGCGCCAGCAGTAGAGGGACTCCTGGTCCAGATACGCAGTATTTT
CDR3aa: CASSRGTPGPDTQYF
len: 15
abundance: NA
v_gene: TRBV10-1
d_gene: NA
j_gene: TRBJ2-3

CDR3nt: TGTGCCAGCAGCTTGGACAGGGCCCGAAACACCATATATTTT
CDR3aa: CASSLDRARNTIYF
len: 14
abundance: NA
v_gene: TRBV5-4
d_gene: NA
j_gene: TRBJ1-3

CDR3nt: TGTGCCAGCAGCTTAGGTCCAGGGGGCAACGAGCAGTACTTC
CDR3aa: CASSLGPGGNEQYF
len: 14
abundance: NA
v_gene: TRBV13
d_gene: TRBD1
j_gene: TRBJ2-7

CDR3nt: TGCGCCAGCAGACTCTCAGGGGGCGGCCATCAGCCCCAGCATTTT
CDR3aa: CASRLSGGGHQPQHF
len: 15
abundance: NA
v_gene: TRBV4-1
d_gene: TRBD1
j_gene: TRBJ1-5

CDR3nt: TGTGCCAGCACCCGCGGTCTAGCGGACAATGAGCAGTTCTTC
CDR3aa: CASTRGLADNEQFF
len: 14
abundance: NA
v_gene: TRBV18
d_gene: TRBD2
j_gene: TRBJ2-1

CDR3nt: TGCGCCAGCAGCCCTCAGGGACACAGCACAGATACGCAGTATTTT
CDR3aa: CASSPQGHSTDTQYF
len: 15
abundance: NA
v_gene: TRBV5-1
d_gene: NA
j_gene: TRBJ2-3

CDR3nt: TGTGCCAGCAGCAAGGGGTCCCGGGGCAATCAGCCCCAGCATTTT
CDR3aa: CASSKGSRGNQPQHF
len: 15
abundance: NA
v_gene: TRBV11-2
d_gene: NA
j_gene: TRBJ1-5

CDR3nt: TGTGCCAGCAGCTCCCGAATTGGCACTGAAGCTTTCTTT
CDR3aa: CASSSRIGTEAFF
len: 13
abundance: NA
v_gene: TRBV21-1
d_gene: NA
j_gene: TRBJ1-1

CDR3nt: TGTGCCAGCAGAGCTATGAAGGCCTTCGCCTACGAGCAGTACTTC
CDR3aa: CASRAMKAFAYEQYF
len: 15
abundance: NA
v_gene: TRBV6-1
d_gene: NA
j_gene: TRBJ2-7

CDR3nt: TGTGCCAGCAGCTTGCTGGGGAAGGAAGCCTACGAGCAGTACTTC
CDR3aa: CASSLLGKEAYEQYF
len: 15
abundance: NA
v_gene: TRBV5-6
d_gene: NA
j_gene: TRBJ2-7

CDR3nt: TGTGCCAGCAGTCTTCATGGCGTCGACGAGCAGTACTTC
CDR3aa: CASSLHGVDEQYF
len: 13
abundance: NA
v_gene: TRBV6-6
d_gene: NA
j_gene: TRBJ2-7

CDR3nt: TGTGCCACCGGGGGGGCCCAGTGGGATGAGCAGTTCTTC
CDR3aa: CATGGAQWDEQFF
len: 13
abundance: NA
v_gene: TRBV15
d_gene: NA
j_gene: TRBJ2-1

CDR3nt: TGTGCCAGCAGTGTGGGACTAGCGGGGGTCGAGCAGTACTTC
CDR3aa: CASSVGLAGVEQYF
len: 14
abundance: NA
v_gene: TRBV2
d_gene: TRBD2
j_gene: TRBJ2-7

CDR3nt: TGTGCCAGCAGTTATCCGGGACAGGGGATCAATCAGCCCCAGCATTTT
CDR3aa: CASSYPGQGINQPQHF
len: 16
abundance: NA
v_gene: TRBV2
d_gene: TRBD1
j_gene: TRBJ1-5

CDR3nt: TGTGCCAGCACTTGGACAGGCTCCGAGCAGTACTTC
CDR3aa: CASTWTGSEQYF
len: 12
abundance: few
v_gene: TRBV2
d_gene: TRBD1
j_gene: TRBJ2-7

CDR3nt: TGTGCCAGCAGCCAAGAGGTGCCGACTAGCGGGGGCTCCTACGAGCAGTACTTC
CDR3aa: CASSQEVPTSGGSYEQYF
len: 18
abundance: NA
v_gene: TRBV7-9
d_gene: TRBD2
j_gene: TRBJ2-7

CDR3nt: TGTGCCAGCAGCTCCGGGACTAGCGGCACAGATACGCAGTATTTT
CDR3aa: CASSSGTSGTDTQYF
len: 15
abundance: NA
v_gene: TRBV5-6
d_gene: TRBD2
j_gene: TRBJ2-3

CDR3nt: TGCAGTGCTAGTGCTGAAAAACTGTTTTTT
CDR3aa: CSASAEKLFF
len: 10
abundance: NA
v_gene: TRBV20-1
d_gene: NA
j_gene: TRBJ1-4

CDR3nt: TGTGCCAGCACCTCTGAGGGGTGGGGTTATGGCTACACCTTC
CDR3aa: CASTSEGWGYGYTF
len: 14
abundance: NA
v_gene: TRBV28
d_gene: NA
j_gene: TRBJ1-2

CDR3nt: TGTGCCAGCAGTAAGGGATTAAACTATGGCTACACCTTC
CDR3aa: CASSKGLNYGYTF
len: 13
abundance: NA
v_gene: TRBV6-6
d_gene: NA
j_gene: TRBJ1-2